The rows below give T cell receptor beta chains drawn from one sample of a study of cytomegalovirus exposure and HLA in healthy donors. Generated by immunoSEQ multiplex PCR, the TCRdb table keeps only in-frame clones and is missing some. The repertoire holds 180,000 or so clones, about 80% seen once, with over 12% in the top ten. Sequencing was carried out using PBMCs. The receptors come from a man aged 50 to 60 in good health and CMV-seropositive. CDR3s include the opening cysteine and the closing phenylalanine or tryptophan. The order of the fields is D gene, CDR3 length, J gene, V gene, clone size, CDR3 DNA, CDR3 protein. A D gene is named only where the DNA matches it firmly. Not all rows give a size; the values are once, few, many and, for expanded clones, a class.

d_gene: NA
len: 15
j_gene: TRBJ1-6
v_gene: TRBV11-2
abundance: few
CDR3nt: TGTGCCAGCAGCTTAACGCAGGGCTATAATTCACCCCTCCACTTT
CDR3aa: CASSLTQGYNSPLHF

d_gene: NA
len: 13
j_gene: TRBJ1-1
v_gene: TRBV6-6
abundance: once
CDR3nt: TGTGCCAGCAGTTACGAGGGATACACTGAAGCTTTCTTT
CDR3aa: CASSYEGYTEAFF

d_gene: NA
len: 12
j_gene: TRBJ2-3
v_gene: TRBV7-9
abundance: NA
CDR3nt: TGTTCCAGCAGCCCGGACTTGGATACGCAGTATTTT
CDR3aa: CSSSPDLDTQYF

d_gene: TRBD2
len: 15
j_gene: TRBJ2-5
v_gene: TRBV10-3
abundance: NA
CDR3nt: TGTGCCATTCGTACTAGCGGGGTGAAACAGGAGACCCAGTACTTC
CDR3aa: CAIRTSGVKQETQYF

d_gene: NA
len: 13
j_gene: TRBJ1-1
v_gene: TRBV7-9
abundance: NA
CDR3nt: TGTTCCAGCAGCTTAGACTGGAACACTGAAGCTTTCTTT
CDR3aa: CSSSLDWNTEAFF

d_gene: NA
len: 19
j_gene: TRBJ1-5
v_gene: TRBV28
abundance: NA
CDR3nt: TGTGCCAGCACCGAAGCCCGGCAGGGAGGCGGCATGTTAAATCAGCCCCAGCATTTT
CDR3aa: CASTEARQGGGMLNQPQHF

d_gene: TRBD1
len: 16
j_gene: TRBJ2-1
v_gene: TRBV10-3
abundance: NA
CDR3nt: TGTGCCATCAGTGATCCGCGCGACAGGGTCTACAATGAGCAGTTCTTC
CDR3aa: CAISDPRDRVYNEQFF

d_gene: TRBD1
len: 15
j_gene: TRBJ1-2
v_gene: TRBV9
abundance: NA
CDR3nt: TGTGCCAGCAGCATAACCGGGACAGGGAGCTATGGCTACACCTTC
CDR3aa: CASSITGTGSYGYTF

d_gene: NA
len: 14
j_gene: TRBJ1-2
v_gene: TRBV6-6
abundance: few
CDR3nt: TGTGCCAGCAGTTACCTTACTCGACAAGATGGCTACACCTTC
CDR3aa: CASSYLTRQDGYTF

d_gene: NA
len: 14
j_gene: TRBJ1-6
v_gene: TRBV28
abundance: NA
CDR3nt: TGTGCCAGCAAAAGGGGAGGGGGAAATTCACCCCTCCACTTT
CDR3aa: CASKRGGGNSPLHF

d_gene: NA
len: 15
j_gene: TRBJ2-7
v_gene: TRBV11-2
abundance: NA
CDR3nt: TGTGCCAGCAGGACCTACACGGGGACACGCTACGAGCAGTACTTC
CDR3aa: CASRTYTGTRYEQYF

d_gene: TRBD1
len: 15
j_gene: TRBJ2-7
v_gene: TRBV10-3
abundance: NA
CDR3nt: TGTGCCATCAGTGAGTCGGGGACAGGCCCCTACGAGCAGTACTTC
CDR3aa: CAISESGTGPYEQYF

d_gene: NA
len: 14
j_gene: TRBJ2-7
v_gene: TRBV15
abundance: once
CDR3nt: TGTGCCACCAGCAGGGACAGTAGCTCCTACGAGCAGTACTTC
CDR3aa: CATSRDSSSYEQYF

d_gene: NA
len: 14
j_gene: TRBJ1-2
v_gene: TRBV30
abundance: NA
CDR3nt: TGTGCCTGGAGTCGGGGGGCGGGGAACTATGGCTACACCTTC
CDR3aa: CAWSRGAGNYGYTF

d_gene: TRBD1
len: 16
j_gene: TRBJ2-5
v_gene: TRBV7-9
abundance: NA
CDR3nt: TGTGCCAGCAGCCCCCGGACAGGGTTGATCCAAGAGACCCAGTACTTC
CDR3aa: CASSPRTGLIQETQYF

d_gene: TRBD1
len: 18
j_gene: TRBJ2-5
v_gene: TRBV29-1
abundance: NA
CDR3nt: TGCAGCGTTGAAGATCCCCGGGACAGGGGGCGAAAGAGGGAGACCCAGTACTTC
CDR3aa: CSVEDPRDRGRKRETQYF

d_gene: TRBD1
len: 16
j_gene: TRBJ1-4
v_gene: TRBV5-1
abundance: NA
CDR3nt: TGCGCCAGCAGCCCGGCTGGCCCGGACAGGGATGAAAAACTGTTTTTT
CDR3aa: CASSPAGPDRDEKLFF

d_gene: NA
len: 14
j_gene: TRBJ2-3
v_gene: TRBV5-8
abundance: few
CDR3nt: TGTGCCAGCAGTTATGGGCAGGGAAGTCCCTCGCAGTATTTT
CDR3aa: CASSYGQGSPSQYF

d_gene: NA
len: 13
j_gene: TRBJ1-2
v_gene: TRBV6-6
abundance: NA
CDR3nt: TGTGCCAGCATTCCGACAGGCGAGTATGGCTACACCTTC
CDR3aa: CASIPTGEYGYTF

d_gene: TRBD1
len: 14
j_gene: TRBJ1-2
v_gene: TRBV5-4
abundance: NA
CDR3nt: TGTGCCAGCAGCTTCGGACAGGCAAAGTATGGCTACACCTTC
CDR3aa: CASSFGQAKYGYTF

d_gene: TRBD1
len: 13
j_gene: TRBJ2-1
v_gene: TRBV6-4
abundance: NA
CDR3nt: TGTGCCAGCAGGAGGACAGGGAACAATGAGCAGTTCTTC
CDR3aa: CASRRTGNNEQFF

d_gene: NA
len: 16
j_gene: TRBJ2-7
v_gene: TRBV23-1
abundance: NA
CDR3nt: TGCGCCAGCAGTCAATGGAGGGTCCTATACCCCTACGAGCAGTACTTC
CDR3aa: CASSQWRVLYPYEQYF

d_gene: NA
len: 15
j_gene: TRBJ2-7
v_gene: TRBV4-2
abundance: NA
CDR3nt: TGTGCCAGCAGCCAAGATGGGGCGTCAGCCGCAGGGCAGTACTTC
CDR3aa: CASSQDGASAAGQYF

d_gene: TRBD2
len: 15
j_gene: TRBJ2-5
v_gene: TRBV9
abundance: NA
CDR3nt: TGTGCCAGCAGCGCAAGGGGACTAGAACAAGAGACCCAGTACTTC
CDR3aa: CASSARGLEQETQYF

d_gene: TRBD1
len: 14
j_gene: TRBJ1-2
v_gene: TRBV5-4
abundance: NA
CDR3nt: TGTGCCAGCAGCGCCGCAGGGGGAGACTATGGCTACACCTTC
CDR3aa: CASSAAGGDYGYTF